The sequence of this TCR beta chain was determined in a study of regulatory T cells in long-lasting Graves disease. The study, taken as a whole, reports: Repertoires from persistent disease leaned toward TRBV28, TRBJ1-2 and TRBJ2-5. New patients shared 800 to 1,000 public clonotypes, and persistent patients shared more, with about 2,700.

V shed 2 bases and J shed 0 bases, with 8 bases lying between them. Germline V CDR1 and CDR2: SGHDT, YYEEEE. The CDR3 spans 14 residues. About this clonotype itself: What it binds is not known.

Time point defined: newly diagnosed GD, antithyroid drugs for less than 3 months. Extracted RNA from PBMCs served as the source of the TCR library. Combining iRepertoire HTBI primers with Arm-PCR of CDR3 regions, the authors built TCR beta libraries. TCRdb ran MiXCR on the multiplex PCR reads and lists one entry per CDR3 protein. The repertoire holds 350,000 to 450,000 distinct CDR3 sequences, with 15% as singletons. The sample was also reused in another study, on T cells in Graves' hyperthyroidism and ophthalmopathy. That investigation notes: Patients having uncontrolled infection, another autoimmune disease, pregnancy or lactation were not included. When the TCR CDR3 underwent first-round RT-PCR, the HTBI primer set was used.

This receptor was obtained from a woman between 40 and 50 years old with Graves disease. The sample in question was peripheral blood mononuclear cells (PBMCs), obtained at new diagnosis, from a patient treated with antithyroid drugs. The chain has TRBV5-6 and TRBJ1-1; D is uncertain. The chain's CDR3 is CASSFPSLNTEAFF. Here the CDR3 DNA reads TGTGCCAGCAGCTTCCCCAGCTTGAACACTGAAGCTTTCTTT.